The 32 T cell receptor beta chains presented below share a single source sample, sequenced in a study of CD8 T cells in ankylosing spondylitis. Using its own MiXCR run on the 5' RACE reads, TCRdb lists one record per CDR3 protein. Among a few hundred thousand distinct CDR3 sequences listed, approximately 12% were seen once. Sequencing was done on a sample of blood, either unsorted or a sorted T cell fraction (not recorded which). Source of these receptors: a male donor with ankylosing spondylitis or in good health (not recorded which).

In this sample, this clonotype turned up many times. The chain has TRBV20-1 and TRBJ2-3; D is undetermined. V was cut by 0 bases and J by 2 bases, with 12 bases left in between. The germline gives CDR1 DFQATT, CDR2 SNEGSKA (reference sequence). CDR3 length equals 15 residues. The CDR3 sequence is CSARDRHLLTDTQYF. CDR3 bases: TGCAGTGCTAGAGACCGGCATCTCCTCACAGATACGCAGTATTTT.

The chain couples TRBV6-5 to TRBJ2-3; D gene unclear. Per the germline V gene, CDR1 is MNHEY and CDR2 is SVGAGI. CDR3 length: 11 amino acids. Between the trimmed V and J ends, which lost 7 bases and 1 base, there was a span of 3 bases. In DNA, the CDR3 is TGTGCCAGCAAGCGCACAGATACGCAGTATTTT. Its protein is CASKRTDTQYF.

This clonotype was detected many times. The chain joins TRBV7-6 to TRBJ2-1; D possibly corresponds to TRBD2 (6 bases). Germline CDR1 reads SGHVS; CDR2 reads FNYEAQ. The CDR3 has 15 amino acids. The ends were cut back, 0 bases at V and 6 bases at J, with 12 bases in the middle. CDR3 nucleotide sequence: TGTGCCAGCAGCTTAGCGCGGGGATTCGGCAATGAGCAGTTCTTC. Protein product: CASSLARGFGNEQFF.

This clonotype was seen repeatedly, ten times or more. This chain links TRBV2 with TRBJ2-3, with 10 bases aligning to TRBD2. The CDR3 covers 15 residues. The V and J ends lost 10 bases and 9 bases, in that order; junction bases with no gene match: 16. Per the germline V gene, CDR1 is SNHLY and CDR2 is FYNNEI. CDR3 protein: CAISQQRGGRETQYF. Here the CDR3 DNA reads TGTGCCATCTCCCAGCAGCGGGGGGGACGTGAGACGCAGTATTTT. The full variable domain, in which reference TRBV2 and TRBJ2-3 provide the parts outside the CDR3, is EPEVTQTPSHQVTQMGQEVILRCVPISNHLYFYWYRQILGQKVEFLVSFYNNEISEKSEIFDDQFSVERPDGSNFTLKIRSTKLEDSAMYFCAISQQRGGRETQYFGPGTRLTVL.

The chain is built from TRBV4-1 and TRBJ1-4, with D perhaps matching TRBD1 (5 bases). Germline CDR1 MGHRA, CDR2 YSYEKL. The CDR3 covers 12 residues. With 6 bases removed from V and 11 bases from J, the gap between germline ends came to 13 bases. The CDR3 bases are TGCGCCAGCAGGGGGCCGAATGGGAAACTGTTTTTT. Its protein product is CASRGPNGKLFF.

This clonotype was recorded many times. V is TRBV9 and J is TRBJ1-6, with a possible D match to TRBD1 (5 bases). Looked up from germline, CDR1 is SGDLS and CDR2 is YYNGEE. CDR3 length: 14 residues. V lost 4 bases and J 8 bases, leaving 13 bases between the germline ends. The CDR3 region has the DNA TGTGCCAGCAGCAGCTCAGCGGGACATTCACCCCTCCACTTT. Amino acid sequence: CASSSSAGHSPLHF.

This clonotype was detected a few times. The chain couples TRBV20-1 to TRBJ2-3; D is unresolved. Germline CDR1 is DFQATT and CDR2 is SNEGSKA (reference sequence). Trimming pared 3 bases from V and 12 bases from J, leaving 10 bases between. CDR3 length equals 10 residues. CDR3 coding DNA: TGCAGTGCTAGCCCTCGATGTCAGTATTTT. This sequence encodes CSASPRCQYF.

This clonotype was seen ten or more times. The V call is TRBV5-6, the J call TRBJ1-6, with D perhaps matching TRBD1 (6 bases). Between the trimmed V and J ends, which lost 0 bases and 8 bases, there was a span of 12 bases. CDR3 length equals 15 residues. The germline gives CDR1 SGHDT, CDR2 YYEEEE. In DNA, the CDR3 is TGTGCCAGCAGCTTGGATCAGGGGCCGGATTCACCCCTCCACTTT. It specifies CASSLDQGPDSPLHF.

This clonotype was found a few times. The J gene is TRBJ1-1, the V gene TRBV12-3 or TRBV12-4; 7 nucleotides match TRBD1. The CDR3 spans 14 residues. J was trimmed by 4 bases and V by 3 bases; bases with no gene match: 5. The CDR3 DNA sequence: TGTGCCAGCAGTTTCCAGGGGGTTGGCACTGAAGCTTTCTTT. This translates into CASSFQGVGTEAFF.

This clonotype was seen ten or more times. The chain recombines TRBV10-2 with TRBJ2-1; 10 bases line up with TRBD2. J lost 0 bases, V lost 7 bases, and 9 bases had no gene match. The germline CDR1 and CDR2 sequences are WSHSY and SAAADI. The CDR3 totals 17 residues. As DNA, the CDR3 is TGCGCCAGCAACGACCCGAGCGGGGGGGCCTCCTACAATGAGCAGTTCTTC. This encodes CASNDPSGGASYNEQFF.

The rearrangement joins TRBV7-9 to TRBJ2-5; D is unresolved. Judging by the DNA end, TRBJ2-7 fits better; the J call may be wrong. The germline gives CDR1 SEHNR, CDR2 FQNEAQ (reference sequence). The CDR3 has 13 residues. This CDR3 is CASSGYQFYEQYF. DNA for the CDR3: TGTGCCAGCAGCGGCTATCAATTCTACGAGCAGTACTTC.

This chain joins TRBV27 and TRBJ1-1, with D perhaps TRBD1 (5 bases). Germline V gives CDR1 MNHEY, CDR2 SMNVEV (reference sequence). Trimming cost V 6 bases and J 6 bases, with 23 bases left between them. This CDR3 has 16 amino acids. CDR3 region: CASSPLGGTGSAEAFF. CDR3 sequence (DNA): TGTGCCAGCAGCCCCCTGGGCGGCACAGGAAGTGCTGAAGCTTTCTTT.

This clonotype has a count of ten or more. The V call is TRBV12-3 or TRBV12-4, the J call TRBJ1-1; D perhaps matches TRBD1 (6 bases). This CDR3 has 14 amino acids. Trimming removed 2 bases at V and 2 bases at J, with 9 bases between. The CDR3 loop is CASSLRGGNTEAFF. The CDR3 nucleotides read TGTGCCAGCAGTTTAAGGGGGGGTAACACTGAAGCTTTCTTT.

This clonotype was counted at least ten times. CDR3 bases: TGTGCCAGCAGTTCGACAGAACTCTTAAACTACGAGCAGTACTTC. Residues: CASSSTELLNYEQYF. The chain links TRBV12-3 or TRBV12-4 to TRBJ2-7; a weak D match, TRBD1 (5 bases). The V end was cut by 4 bases, the J end by 3 bases, with 16 bases between. The CDR3 has 15 residues.

This clonotype was picked up many times. J is TRBJ2-5 and V is TRBV9; D uncertain. V was trimmed by 1 base and J by 5 bases, leaving 18 bases between them. The V gene's germline CDR1 is SGDLS and CDR2 YYNGEE. CDR3 size: 16 residues. CDR3 nucleotide sequence: TGTGCCAGCAGCGTATCAGGCGGCACCTTCGGGGAGACCCAGTACTTC. Amino acid sequence: CASSVSGGTFGETQYF.

The gene calls are TRBV14 and TRBJ1-5; D is possibly TRBD1 (6 bases). In germline, CDR1 is SGHDN, CDR2 FVKESK. V was cut by 1 base and J by 2 bases, with 12 bases left in between. This CDR3 spans 16 amino acids. The CDR3 region has the DNA TGTGCCAGCAGCCAAGTTATGGGACACCGCAATCAGCCCCAGCATTTT. Amino acids: CASSQVMGHRNQPQHF.

The DNA for the CDR3 is TGTGCCAGCAGCTTTTTAAAAGTCACTGAAGCTTTCTTT. Its translation: CASSFLKVTEAFF. The chain employs TRBV7-2 and TRBJ1-1; D unclear. Germline values: CDR1 SGHTA, CDR2 FQGNSA. The CDR3 totals 13 residues. Between the trimmed V and J ends, which lost 3 bases and 4 bases, there was a span of 9 bases.

This clonotype has a handful of counts. V is TRBV2 and J is TRBJ2-5; 8 positions match TRBD1. The CDR3 totals 15 residues. The trim removed 6 bases at V and 5 bases at J, leaving 11 bases unmatched. Germline V lookup: CDR1 SNHLY, CDR2 FYNNEI. The CDR3 region is CASSGMDRERETQYF. CDR3 sequence (DNA): TGTGCCAGCAGCGGGATGGACAGGGAGCGGGAGACCCAGTACTTC.

This clonotype was found a few times. V usage is TRBV9 and J usage is TRBJ1-4; tentatively, D is TRBD1 (5 bases). Deletions cut 0 bases from V and 7 bases from J, with 13 bases between. Germline V lookup: CDR1 SGDLS, CDR2 YYNGEE. This CDR3 contains 15 residues. CDR3: CASSVETGTAEKLFF. As DNA, the CDR3 is TGTGCCAGCAGCGTAGAAACAGGAACGGCTGAAAAACTGTTTTTT.

This clonotype appeared many times. The chain employs TRBV20-1 and TRBJ2-7; TRBD2 agrees at 8 bases. The CDR3 runs 14 residues. Germline V gene lookup returns CDR1 DFQATT and CDR2 SNEGSKA (reference sequence). V was clipped by 6 bases and J by 5 bases; unmatched bases: 12. The CDR3 DNA reads as TGCAGTGCCAAAGGACTAGCCTATAAGGACGAGCAGTACTTC. Translated, it gives CSAKGLAYKDEQYF.

Ten or more counts support this clonotype. The V call is TRBV19, the J call TRBJ1-5; TRBD1 might be the D (5 bases). V was clipped by 5 bases and J by 5 bases, with 16 bases between them. CDR1 LNHDA and CDR2 SQIVND come from the germline V gene (reference sequence). The CDR3 contains 15 residues. The CDR3 spells CASSLRVYTYQPQHF. In DNA form, the CDR3 reads TGTGCCAGTAGTCTCAGGGTATATACTTATCAGCCCCAGCATTTT.

The rearrangement joins TRBV29-1 to TRBJ1-2; D not resolved. Trimming pared 1 base from V and 3 bases from J, leaving 15 bases between. This CDR3 is built from 15 residues. Germline values: CDR1 SQVTM, CDR2 ANQGSEA. CDR3 in DNA: TGCAGCGTTGAAGTGGGGATAGAAGGTTACTATGGCTACACCTTC. Its translation: CSVEVGIEGYYGYTF. Based on the CDR3 plus reference TRBV29-1 and TRBJ1-2, the full variable domain is SAVISQKPSRDICQRGTSLTIQCQVDSQVTMMFWYRQQPGQSLTLIATANQGSEATYESGFVIDKFPISRPNLTFSTLTVSNMSPEDSSIYLCSVEVGIEGYYGYTFGSGTRLTVV.

This clonotype was recorded many times. The chain joins TRBV12-3 or TRBV12-4 to TRBJ2-1, with a weak D call TRBD2 (6 bases). Trimming left V 2 bases short and J 8 bases short, with 19 bases between. The CDR3 spans 16 residues. The CDR3 is CASSLLRGAKVYEQFF. The CDR3 nucleotides are TGTGCCAGCAGTTTACTGCGCGGGGCAAAAGTTTATGAGCAGTTCTTC.

This clonotype was detected a few times. The chain links TRBV20-1 to TRBJ1-1; no reliable D call. The CDR3 extends over 14 amino acids. Germline lookup yields CDR1 DFQATT and CDR2 SNEGSKA (reference sequence). Trimming pared 3 bases from V and 1 base from J, leaving 12 bases between. In nucleotides, the CDR3 is TGCAGTGCTAGGAAGGGCATGGGGAACACTGAAGCTTTCTTT. It yields the protein CSARKGMGNTEAFF.

The rearrangement links TRBV6-2 or TRBV6-3 to TRBJ2-3; D not resolved. Germline-derived CDR1 and CDR2 are MNHEY and SVGEGT. V lost 6 bases and J 1 base, leaving 14 bases between the germline ends. This CDR3 is built from 15 residues. CDR3 region: CASRLLGSGTDTQYF. The DNA of the CDR3 is TGTGCCAGCAGACTTCTAGGTTCTGGCACAGATACGCAGTATTTT.

This clonotype was seen repeatedly, ten times or more. This chain uses TRBV12-3 or TRBV12-4 with TRBJ2-2, with TRBD1 matching 8 bases. V lost 4 bases to trimming and J lost 0 bases; unmatched junction nucleotides: 4. The CDR3 length is 16 residues. CDR3 amino acids: CASSSGTGSNTGELFF. CDR3 nucleotide sequence: TGTGCCAGCAGTTCGGGGACAGGCTCGAACACCGGGGAGCTGTTTTTT.

This clonotype was picked up many times. The J gene is TRBJ2-6, the V gene TRBV5-1; 9 positions agree with TRBD1. Germline CDR1 reads SGHRS; CDR2 reads YFSETQ. CDR3 length: 16 residues. With 7 bases clipped from V and 4 bases from J, the junction kept 9 bases outside the gene matches. DNA for the CDR3: TGCGCCAGCCGTCCCGGGACAGGGTCCGGGGCCAACGTCCTGACTTTC. Translation gives CASRPGTGSGANVLTF.

The chain employs TRBV11-2 and TRBJ2-3, with 9 bases identical to TRBD1. The CDR3 spans 17 residues. After removal of 1 base from V and 1 base from J, the junction contained 6 bases not matched to a gene. The germline CDR1 and CDR2 sequences are SGHAT and FQNNGV. The CDR3 sequence: CASSLGLGDRGTDTQYF. The CDR3 DNA reads as TGTGCCAGCAGCTTAGGCCTAGGGGACAGGGGCACAGATACGCAGTATTTT.

There are a few counts of this clonotype. Written as DNA, the CDR3 is TGTGCCAGCAGCCAGCGACTAGCTGGTACCTACGAGCAGTACTTC. It codes for CASSQRLAGTYEQYF. The rearrangement uses TRBV7-8 and TRBJ2-7; 7 nucleotides align to TRBD2. V was pared by 5 bases and J by 2 bases, with 9 bases of the junction left unmatched. Germline CDR1 and CDR2: SGHVS and FQNEAQ. The CDR3 length is 15 residues.

The table lists this clonotype with many counts. The chain carries TRBV11-1 and TRBJ2-5; D may be TRBD1 (5 bases). The V gene's germline CDR1 is SGHAT and CDR2 FQDESV (reference sequence). The V end was cut by 3 bases, the J end by 1 base, with 21 bases between. This CDR3 has 18 residues. CDR3 sequence: CASSFWLGRTDIQETQYF. DNA of the CDR3: TGTGCCAGCAGCTTTTGGCTGGGGCGGACGGACATCCAAGAGACCCAGTACTTC.

This clonotype came up many times. The chain couples TRBV5-1 to TRBJ1-6; D unclear. The CDR3 has 15 amino acids. The ends were cut back, 0 bases at V and 8 bases at J, with 12 bases in the middle. The V gene's germline CDR1 is SGHRS and CDR2 YFSETQ. The DNA for the CDR3 is TGCGCCAGCAGCTTGGAACCGGGTACGGATTCACCCCTCCACTTT. Its translation is CASSLEPGTDSPLHF.

The chain couples TRBV4-2 to TRBJ2-7; a possible D gene is TRBD2 (7 bases). Germline assignment: CDR1 LGHNA and CDR2 YNFKEQ. Trimming removed 6 bases from V and 5 bases from J, with 17 bases in between. This CDR3 has 14 residues. CDR3 DNA: TGTGCCAGCAGAAGGGAGGGGGATCTCGACGAGCAGTACTTC. It encodes CASRREGDLDEQYF.